These 23 T cell receptor beta chains came from one sample sequenced in a study of post-analysis software for immune sequencing data. Whole-study findings and limits: Among 5 or 6 TRBV segments more frequent in patients than controls were TRBV5-6, TRBV5-1 and TRBV20-1.

These receptors are not linked to any known antigen. Unique-molecular-identifier-tagged TCR beta cDNA libraries were used. TCRdb reprocessed the PCR reads via MiXCR and lists one record per CDR3 protein. The sample yields about 820,000 distinct CDR3 sequences, approximately 50% seen once. Specimen: blood. Receptor source: a girl under 18 with multiple sclerosis.

The chain joins TRBV14 to TRBJ2-7, with D perhaps assigned TRBD1 or TRBD2 (5 bases each). The V gene lost 0 bases and the J gene lost 0 bases, with 12 bases spanning the gap. Germline values: CDR1 SGHDN, CDR2 FVKESK. The CDR3 is 16 amino acids. The CDR3, as DNA: TGTGCCAGCAGCCAAGATGGGACGGGAAGCTCCTACGAGCAGTACTTC. Protein product: CASSQDGTGSSYEQYF.

The genes are TRBV5-1 and TRBJ2-1; D may be TRBD1 (5 bases). CDR1 and CDR2 (germline): SGHRS, YFSETQ. This CDR3 is 14 amino acids long. V dropped 4 bases and J dropped 8 bases, with 16 bases sitting between them. The CDR3 is CASSTGLIVDEQFF. CDR3 in DNA: TGCGCCAGCAGCACAGGTCTAATTGTAGATGAGCAGTTCTTC.

This clonotype was seen only a few times. The genes are TRBV5-1 and TRBJ2-1, with TRBD1 as a possible D gene (6 bases). V was cut by 2 bases and J by 4 bases, with 13 bases left in between. The germline CDR1 and CDR2 sequences are SGHRS and YFSETQ. This CDR3 has 15 amino acids. CDR3 DNA: TGCGCCAGCAGCTTACAGGGTGCTGGGTACAATGAGCAGTTCTTC. Protein sequence: CASSLQGAGYNEQFF.

The chain uses TRBV7-6 and TRBJ2-7; TRBD2 matches 13 bases. Trimming took 1 base from V and 4 from J; bases not matched to a gene: 10. Germline V gene sequence: CDR1 SGHVS, CDR2 FNYEAQ. The CDR3 is made up of 18 amino acids. CDR3 region: CASSLGGTSGTGAYEQYF. CDR3 DNA: TGTGCCAGCAGCTTAGGGGGGACTAGCGGGACGGGGGCGTACGAGCAGTACTTC.

This clonotype has a single count. The J gene is TRBJ2-5, the V gene TRBV2; 13 bases match TRBD2. The CDR3 extends over 15 amino acids. With V trimmed by 6 bases and J by 11 bases, 12 bases remained unmatched. Germline CDR1 reads SNHLY; CDR2 reads FYNNEI. DNA for the CDR3: TGTGCCAGCAGCGAGGGACTAGCGGGGACAGATGAGCAGTACTTC. Encoded protein: CASSEGLAGTDEQYF. Full variable domain (outside the CDR3, taken from reference TRBV2 and TRBJ2-5): EPEVTQTPSHQVTQMGQEVILRCVPISNHLYFYWYRQILGQKVEFLVSFYNNEISEKSEIFDDQFSVERPDGSNFTLKIRSTKLEDSAMYFCASSEGLAGTDEQYFGPGTRLLVL.

V and J are TRBV7-2 and TRBJ2-7; TRBD1 matches at 9 bases. The V segment lost 5 bases and the J segment 4 bases; nucleotides outside the gene matches: 21. The germline V gene encodes CDR1 SGHTA and CDR2 FQGNSA. The CDR3 consists of 19 residues. In DNA form, the CDR3 reads TGTGCCAGCAGCCCAAGGGGGACAGGGCCGGTTGAAACGCCTTACGAGCAGTACTTC. Residues: CASSPRGTGPVETPYEQYF.

This clonotype was recorded once. The rearrangement uses TRBV7-2 and TRBJ2-3; no firm D call. CDR1 is SGHTA and CDR2 is FQGNSA in the germline V gene. Deletions cut 5 bases from V and 0 bases from J, with 9 bases between. There are 14 residues in the CDR3. CDR3 nucleotides: TGTGCCAGCAGCACCCACTCTAGCACAGATACGCAGTATTTT. Its protein is CASSTHSSTDTQYF.

In regard to this clonotype: The junction departs from the called germline gene at one end, perhaps through a read error. The J gene is TRBJ1-5, the V gene TRBV4-1, with D uncertain. In germline, CDR1 is MGHRA, CDR2 YSYEKL. The CDR3 totals 14 residues. CDR3 residues: CASSPGGSNRPQHF. The CDR3 DNA sequence: TGCGCCAGCAGCCCGGGAGGGAGCAATCGGCCCCAGCATTTT.

The rearrangement uses TRBV12-3 or TRBV12-4 and TRBJ2-2; 11 nucleotides line up with TRBD1. With 5 bases clipped from V and 4 bases from J, the junction kept 3 bases outside the gene matches. The CDR3 extends over 15 amino acids. In nucleotides, the CDR3 is TGTGCCAGCAGTCAAGGGACAGGGGGCACCGGGGAGCTGTTTTTT. This sequence encodes CASSQGTGGTGELFF.

V and J are TRBV29-1 and TRBJ1-1, with 8 bases lining up with TRBD1. V dropped 7 bases and J dropped 0; count of bases not matched to a gene: 13. Per the germline V gene, CDR1 is SQVTM and CDR2 is ANQGSEA. This CDR3 comprises 16 residues. CDR3 protein: CSAGRTGNLMNTEAFF. CDR3 nucleotides: TGCAGCGCTGGGAGGACAGGGAACCTCATGAACACTGAAGCTTTCTTT.

To note about this clonotype: A read error may produce the germline difference seen at one junction end. The chain combines TRBV27 with TRBJ2-7; no reliable D call. The CDR3 consists of 14 residues. From germline, CDR1 is MNHEY and CDR2 SMNVEV (reference sequence). The CDR3 loop reads CASSAGRSSYGQYF. The CDR3 nucleotides are TGTGCCAGCAGCGCCGGACGTAGCTCCTACGGGCAGTACTTC.

The rearrangement joins TRBV5-1 to TRBJ1-1; TRBD1 matches at 9 bases. Germline lookup yields CDR1 SGHRS and CDR2 YFSETQ. This CDR3 has 16 amino acids. J was trimmed by 5 bases and V by 2 bases; bases with no gene match: 10. The CDR3 reads CASSFYGQGIGTEAFF. The CDR3 DNA reads TGCGCCAGCAGCTTCTATGGACAGGGGATTGGGACTGAAGCTTTCTTT.

The sample holds a few counts of this clonotype. The gene calls are TRBV29-1 and TRBJ2-7; 8 bases match TRBD2. Germline CDR1 and CDR2: SQVTM and ANQGSEA. This CDR3 has 13 amino acids. V lost 5 bases to trimming and J lost 4 bases; unmatched junction nucleotides: 7. The CDR3 DNA is TGCAGCGTTTTAGCGGGGAGCCATTACGAGCAGTACTTC. Protein: CSVLAGSHYEQYF.

The chain carries TRBV20-1 and TRBJ1-6, with D possibly TRBD1 on 6 matching bases. Trimming took 1 base from V and 7 from J, leaving 11 bases between them. Germline-derived CDR1 and CDR2 are DFQATT and SNEGSKA (reference sequence). CDR3 length: 14 amino acids. The CDR3 loop is CSARVGGENSPLHF. CDR3 DNA: TGCAGTGCTAGAGTAGGGGGGGAGAATTCACCCCTCCACTTT.

The chain combines TRBV7-9 with TRBJ2-4; 9 nucleotides agree with TRBD2. The end of the DNA is better explained by TRBJ2-7, so the J call may be wrong. CDR1 and CDR2 (germline): SEHNR, FQNEAQ (reference sequence). This CDR3 region has 17 residues. The CDR3 sequence is CASSSGTSYDNYYEQYF. The CDR3 nucleotides are TGTGCCAGCAGCTCCGGGACTAGCTACGATAACTATTACGAGCAGTACTTC.

V is TRBV20-1 and J is TRBJ2-7; D gene ambiguous. The J call may not be correct, given that the DNA end is closer to TRBJ2-5. This CDR3 has 11 residues. Per the germline V gene, CDR1 is DFQATT and CDR2 is SNEGSKA (reference sequence). CDR3 in DNA: TGCAGTGCTACCCACGCGGAGACCCAGTACTTC. It specifies CSATHAETQYF.

DNA for the CDR3: TGTGCCAGCAGCTCTCGCGGGGGGACAGGGGTAGGAGAGACCCAGTACTTC. Its translation is CASSSRGGTGVGETQYF. The J gene is TRBJ2-5, the V gene TRBV9; 10 bases align to TRBD1. CDR3 length: 17 amino acids. Per germline, CDR1 SGDLS and CDR2 YYNGEE. V was pared by 4 bases and J by 4 bases, with 13 bases of the junction left unmatched. Full variable domain (outside the CDR3, taken from reference TRBV9 and TRBJ2-5): DSGVTQTPKHLITATGQRVTLRCSPRSGDLSVYWYQQSLDQGLQFLIQYYNGEERAKGNILERFSAQQFPDLHSELNLSSLELGDSALYFCASSSRGGTGVGETQYFGPGTRLLVL.

The CDR3 nucleotides are TGTGCCAGCAGCTTGACCCGGGACACCCTATTCCAGACCCAGTACTTC. Translating it yields CASSLTRDTLFQTQYF. V gene TRBV5-4 combines with J gene TRBJ2-5; D is perhaps TRBD1 (6 bases). The CDR3 is 16 amino acids. Germline V gene sequence: CDR1 SGHNT, CDR2 YYREEE (reference sequence). Trimming stripped 1 base from V and 6 bases from J, with 19 bases between.

The CDR3 here is CAWSGLGFTDTQYF. DNA for the CDR3: TGTGCCTGGAGTGGGCTAGGGTTCACAGATACGCAGTATTTT. V is TRBV30 and J is TRBJ2-3; no clear D gene. V was shortened by 1 base and J by 2 bases, with 10 bases between the two germline ends. The germline V gene has CDR1 GTSNPN and CDR2 SVGIG (reference sequence). The CDR3 is made up of 14 amino acids.

The chain employs TRBV14 and TRBJ2-3; D is unclear. The CDR3 runs to 15 residues. Per the germline V gene, CDR1 is SGHDN and CDR2 is FVKESK. The V end lost 1 base, the J end lost 2 bases, and 10 bases lay between the germline ends. CDR3 loop: CASSQGLRNTDTQYF. In nucleotides, the CDR3 is TGTGCCAGCAGCCAAGGGTTACGGAACACAGATACGCAGTATTTT.

CDR3 region: CSAPRQRGYNEQFF. Written as DNA, the CDR3 is TGCAGCGCCCCCAGGCAGCGGGGCTACAATGAGCAGTTCTTC. The V and J genes are TRBV29-1 and TRBJ2-1, with 7 bases fitting TRBD2. Germline lookup yields CDR1 SQVTM and CDR2 ANQGSEA. This CDR3 region has 14 residues. The J segment lost 3 bases and the V segment lost 7 bases, leaving 9 bases of the junction unmatched.

This chain links TRBV27 with TRBJ2-7; 9 bases are a match to TRBD1. The CDR3 sequence is 19 residues long. CDR1 and CDR2 (germline): MNHEY, SMNVEV (reference sequence). Trimming took 3 bases from V and 1 from J; bases not matched to a gene: 16. In DNA, the CDR3 is TGTGCCAGCAGTTTGAGGGAGCGGACAGGGGTTGGGTGGTCCTACGAGCAGTACTTC. Protein: CASSLRERTGVGWSYEQYF.

The chain uses TRBV27 and TRBJ2-7; 7 bases match TRBD1. The J segment lost 2 bases and the V segment lost 5 bases, leaving 12 bases of the junction unmatched. This CDR3 contains 16 residues. The V gene's germline CDR1 is MNHEY and CDR2 SMNVEV (reference sequence). The CDR3 DNA sequence: TGTGCCAGCAGTAGACCGGACAGGCTGTCTACCTACGAGCAGTACTTC. Amino acids: CASSRPDRLSTYEQYF.